This passage covers 23 T cell receptor beta chains from one sample sequenced in a study of technical replicates of blood from a handful of donors. This table comes from immunoSEQ multiplex PCR, and its TCRdb copy is limited to in-frame clones, with some not included. Of some 57,000 clones listed, around nine tenths are singletons. The specimen was PBMCs. Receptors originate from a human donor in good health. Some clones in this sample may be carry-over from other donors' samples.

The rearrangement links TRBV13 to TRBJ2-5; 9 bases match TRBD2. V lost 5 bases to trimming and J lost 2 bases; unmatched junction nucleotides: 33. The CDR3 extends over 24 amino acids. Germline CDR1 reads PRHDT; CDR2 reads FYEKMQ (reference sequence). CDR3 in amino acids: CASSRLTGAGRSFISGGKQETQYF. CDR3 bases: TGTGCCAGCAGCCGTCTAACAGGGGCGGGCCGTTCCTTTATCAGCGGGGGGAAACAAGAGACCCAGTACTTC.

The rearrangement uses TRBV10-3 and TRBJ1-1; D perhaps matches TRBD1 (5 bases). The CDR3 covers 16 residues. Germline V gene lookup returns CDR1 ENHRY and CDR2 SYGVKD. V lost 7 bases to trimming and J lost 11 bases, with 29 bases between them. CDR3 sequence (DNA): TGTGCCATCACGCTGGGGGGGGAAGGTTTCGGCGGAGTGGCTTTCTTT. Encoded protein: CAITLGGEGFGGVAFF.

The V and J genes are TRBV6-5 and TRBJ1-1, with 10 bases matching TRBD1. The germline CDR1 and CDR2 sequences are MNHEY and SVGAGI. The J segment lost 8 bases and the V segment lost 6 bases, leaving 12 bases of the junction unmatched. The length of the CDR3 is 15 residues. CDR3: CASRRDRGIGGEAFF. The CDR3 DNA is TGTGCCAGCAGGCGGGACAGGGGAATCGGGGGGGAAGCTTTCTTT.

CDR3 sequence (DNA): TGTGCCATCAGCCCCGCAGGGACAGGGGTGAACACCATATATTTT. This codes for CAISPAGTGVNTIYF. This chain uses TRBV10-3 with TRBJ1-3, with 10 bases fitting TRBD1. From germline, CDR1 is ENHRY and CDR2 SYGVKD. CDR3 length: 15 amino acids. Trimming cost V 6 bases and J 7 bases; bases outside gene matches: 9.

The chain uses TRBV6-4 and TRBJ2-3; 10 bases align to TRBD2. CDR1 and CDR2 from the germline V gene are MRHNA and SNTAGT. This CDR3 spans 14 amino acids. Trimming cost V 4 bases and J 9 bases; bases outside gene matches: 7. The CDR3: CASSGLAGDQTQYF. Written as DNA, the CDR3 is TGTGCCAGCAGTGGGCTAGCGGGAGATCAGACGCAGTATTTT.

Notes on this clone: The junction does not match germline at one end; this may be a read error. This chain uses TRBV6-1 with TRBJ2-1; D is ambiguous. Germline values: CDR1 MNHNS, CDR2 SASEGT. CDR3 size: 11 residues. As DNA, the CDR3 is TGTGCCAGCAGTGAGTTTCCCAAGAAGCTCTTC. This encodes CASSEFPKKLF.

This sequence joins TRBV4-2 and TRBJ1-1, with D possibly TRBD1 on 5 matching bases. Deletions cut 9 bases from V and 0 bases from J, with 11 bases between. Germline V gene data show CDR1 as LGHNA and CDR2 as YNFKEQ. The CDR3 runs 13 residues. The CDR3 DNA is TGTGCCAGTAAATCGACAGTGAACACTGAAGCTTTCTTT. It specifies CASKSTVNTEAFF.

The chain joins TRBV19 to TRBJ1-2; no clear D gene. The CDR3 consists of 14 residues. CDR1 and CDR2 from the germline V gene are LNHDA and SQIVND (reference sequence). The V and J ends lost 3 bases and 5 bases respectively, with 13 bases between them. The CDR3 is CASSIGLNPYGYTF. As DNA, the CDR3 is TGTGCCAGTAGTATCGGTCTAAACCCTTATGGCTACACCTTC.

The chain couples TRBV7-9 to TRBJ1-2; possible D gene TRBD1, 6 bases. The germline V gene encodes CDR1 SEHNR and CDR2 FQNEAQ (reference sequence). The CDR3 length is 17 residues. With 4 bases removed from V and 6 bases from J, the gap between germline ends came to 24 bases. CDR3 sequence: CASSSYTPGEGPDGYTF. CDR3 coding DNA: TGTGCCAGCAGCTCCTATACACCAGGGGAGGGCCCGGATGGCTACACCTTC.

This rearrangement joins TRBV7-9 to TRBJ2-1; 7 nucleotides align to TRBD2. CDR1 SEHNR and CDR2 FQNEAQ come from the germline V gene (reference sequence). CDR3 size: 13 residues. After removal of 6 bases from V and 10 bases from J, the junction contained 9 bases not matched to a gene. The CDR3 protein is CASSYRGVQEQFF. The DNA for the CDR3 is TGTGCCAGCAGTTACCGGGGGGTTCAAGAGCAGTTCTTC. Looking up the rest from reference TRBV7-9 and TRBJ2-1 gives the full variable domain: DTGVSQNPRHKITKRGQNVTFRCDPISEHNRLYWYRQTLGQGPEFLTYFQNEAQLEKSRLLSDRFSAERPKGSFSTLEIQRTEQGDSAMYLCASSYRGVQEQFFGPGTRLTVL.

V is TRBV5-1 and J is TRBJ2-6, with D unclear. Per the germline V gene, CDR1 is SGHRS and CDR2 is YFSETQ. V lost 5 bases and J lost 4, with 10 bases in between. The CDR3 covers 14 residues. CDR3 sequence: CASRITQGANVLTF. CDR3 in DNA: TGCGCCAGCAGGATCACTCAAGGGGCCAACGTCCTGACTTTC.

This clone has a handful of counts. The chain employs TRBV5-4 and TRBJ2-1, with 11 bases lining up with TRBD2. Germline assignment: CDR1 SGHNT and CDR2 YYREEE (reference sequence). V lost 0 bases, J lost 4 bases, and 12 bases stayed unmatched. The CDR3 consists of 19 residues. The CDR3 protein is CASSLVASGGLTQYNEQFF. CDR3 coding DNA: TGTGCCAGCAGCTTGGTGGCTAGCGGGGGGCTAACCCAATACAATGAGCAGTTCTTC. The full variable domain, its missing parts supplied by reference TRBV5-4 and TRBJ2-1, is ETGVTQSPTHLIKTRGQQVTLRCSSQSGHNTVSWYQQALGQGPQFIFQYYREEENGRGNFPPRFSGLQFPNYSSELNVNALELDDSALYLCASSLVASGGLTQYNEQFFGPGTRLTVL.

The chain recombines TRBV7-2 with TRBJ2-7; D is perhaps TRBD2 (7 bases). Per germline, CDR1 SGHTA and CDR2 FQGNSA. This CDR3 has 16 residues. V was cut by 5 bases and J by 0 bases, with 17 bases left in between. The CDR3 sequence is CASSLGGGTRSYEQYF. CDR3 DNA: TGTGCCAGCAGCCTAGGGGGGGGGACCCGCTCCTACGAGCAGTACTTC.

This chain uses TRBV15 with TRBJ2-1; D remains unclear. Germline V gives CDR1 LNHNV, CDR2 YYDKDF (reference sequence). Trimming took off 5 bases at V and 3 bases at J, with 11 bases between the two ends. This CDR3 is 14 amino acids long. CDR3 loop: CATSGPTGYNEQFF. CDR3 sequence (DNA): TGTGCCACCAGCGGCCCCACGGGCTACAATGAGCAGTTCTTC.

This clone has only one observation. The chain joins TRBV18 to TRBJ2-2; TRBD2 aligns across 7 bases. CDR1 is KGHSH and CDR2 is LQKENI in the germline V gene. V shed 6 bases, J shed 2 bases, and the junction held 3 bases outside the gene matches. This CDR3 spans 14 amino acids. The CDR3 region has the DNA TGTGCCAGCTCGTCGGGACTAAACACCGGGGAGCTGTTTTTT. It encodes CASSSGLNTGELFF.

This chain connects TRBV6-1 to TRBJ1-5; 9 bases line up with TRBD1. Germline V lookup: CDR1 MNHNS, CDR2 SASEGT. Trimming at V came to 2 bases and at J to 5 bases, leaving 4 bases not matched to a gene. This CDR3 is built from 15 residues. As DNA, the CDR3 is TGTGCCAGCAGTGAAACACAGGGGGCGTATCAGCCCCAGCATTTT. Amino acids: CASSETQGAYQPQHF.

This rearrangement joins TRBV7-2 to TRBJ2-7; tentatively, D is TRBD1 (6 bases). Per germline, CDR1 SGHTA and CDR2 FQGNSA. The V end was cut by 4 bases, the J end by 4 bases, with 11 bases between. The CDR3 has 13 residues. CDR3 bases: TGTGCCAGCAGCTCGGACAGTTCGTACGAGCAGTACTTC. The encoded protein is CASSSDSSYEQYF.

This clone has just one count. In DNA, the CDR3 is TGTGCCAGCAGCCCACGCCCGGGACAGGGGGCCTCCTACGAGCAGTACTTC. Its translation: CASSPRPGQGASYEQYF. The rearrangement links TRBV27 to TRBJ2-7; 12 bases are a match to TRBD1. After removal of 6 bases from V and 0 bases from J, the junction contained 9 bases not matched to a gene. The CDR3 is 17 amino acids. Germline V gene data show CDR1 as MNHEY and CDR2 as SMNVEV (reference sequence).

This sequence joins TRBV7-8 and TRBJ2-7; D gene uncertain. Germline V gene sequence: CDR1 SGHVS, CDR2 FQNEAQ. The CDR3 spans 15 residues. The ends were cut back, 4 bases at V and 3 bases at J, with 16 bases in the middle. The CDR3 loop is CASSSLALEYYEQYF. The CDR3 DNA is TGTGCCAGCAGCTCGTTGGCTCTAGAATACTACGAGCAGTACTTC.

This sequence joins TRBV7-2 and TRBJ2-1; D not resolved. There are 12 residues in the CDR3. Trimming stripped 5 bases from V and 13 bases from J, with 15 bases between. Germline V lookup: CDR1 SGHTA, CDR2 FQGNSA. The CDR3 sequence: CASSPDRILQFF. CDR3 nucleotides: TGTGCCAGCAGCCCCGACCGAATACTACAGTTCTTC.

The chain carries TRBV4-2 and TRBJ2-1, with a possible D match to TRBD1 (7 bases). This CDR3 comprises 16 residues. CDR1 is LGHNA and CDR2 is YNFKEQ in the germline V gene. V was pared by 0 bases and J by 4 bases, with 13 bases between. The CDR3: CASSQDPGDRYNEQFF. The CDR3 region has the DNA TGTGCCAGCAGCCAAGATCCGGGGGACAGATACAATGAGCAGTTCTTC.

As regards this clone: The same CDR3 arises from other DNA sequences in this sample as well. This chain joins TRBV6-1 and TRBJ2-1; 11 bases match TRBD2. In germline, CDR1 is MNHNS, CDR2 SASEGT. CDR3 length equals 15 residues. The ends lost 2 bases at V and 4 bases at J; junction bases unmatched: 1. For the CDR3, the DNA is TGTGCCAGCAGTGAACTAGCGGGGGGTTACAATGAGCAGTTCTTC. As protein: CASSELAGGYNEQFF.

The chain carries TRBV7-2 and TRBJ1-2, with D possibly TRBD1 on 5 matching bases. With 4 bases removed from V and 3 bases from J, the gap between germline ends came to 12 bases. CDR3 size: 14 residues. Germline values: CDR1 SGHTA, CDR2 FQGNSA. The CDR3 bases are TGTGCCAGCAGCTGGGGGAGGGGCGACTATGGCTACACCTTC. Protein product: CASSWGRGDYGYTF. The whole variable domain, remainder taken from reference TRBV7-2 and TRBJ1-2, is GAGVSQSPSNKVTEKGKDVELRCDPISGHTALYWYRQSLGQGLEFLIYFQGNSAPDKSGLPSDRFSAERTGGSVSTLTIQRTQQEDSAVYLCASSWGRGDYGYTFGSGTRLTVV.